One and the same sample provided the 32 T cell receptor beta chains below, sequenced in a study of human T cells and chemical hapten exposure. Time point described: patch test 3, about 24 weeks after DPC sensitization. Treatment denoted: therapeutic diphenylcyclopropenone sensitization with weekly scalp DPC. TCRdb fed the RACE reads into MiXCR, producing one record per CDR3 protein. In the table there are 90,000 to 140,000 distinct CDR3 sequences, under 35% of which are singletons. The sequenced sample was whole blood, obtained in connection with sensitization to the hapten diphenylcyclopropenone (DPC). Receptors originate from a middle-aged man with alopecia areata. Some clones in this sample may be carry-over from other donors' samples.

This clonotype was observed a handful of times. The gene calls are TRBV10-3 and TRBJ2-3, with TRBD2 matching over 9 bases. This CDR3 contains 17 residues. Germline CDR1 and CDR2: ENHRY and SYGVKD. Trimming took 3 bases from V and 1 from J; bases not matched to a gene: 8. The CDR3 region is CAISDGGRAIGTDTQYF. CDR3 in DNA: TGTGCCATCAGTGACGGCGGGAGGGCCATCGGCACAGATACGCAGTATTTT.

The CDR3 protein is CASSRLAGDNEQFF. CDR3 in DNA: TGTGCCAGCAGCCGTCTAGCGGGAGACAATGAGCAGTTCTTC. The rearrangement links TRBV14 to TRBJ2-1, with TRBD2 matching over 10 bases. CDR3 length equals 14 residues. The germline gives CDR1 SGHDN, CDR2 FVKESK. Trimming at V came to 4 bases and at J to 5 bases, leaving 2 bases not matched to a gene. The complete variable domain, with remaining parts taken from reference TRBV14 and TRBJ2-1, reads EAGVTQFPSHSVIEKGQTVTLRCDPISGHDNLYWYRRVMGKEIKFLLHFVKESKQDESGMPNNRFLAERTGGTYSTLKVQPAELEDSGVYFCASSRLAGDNEQFFGPGTRLTVL.

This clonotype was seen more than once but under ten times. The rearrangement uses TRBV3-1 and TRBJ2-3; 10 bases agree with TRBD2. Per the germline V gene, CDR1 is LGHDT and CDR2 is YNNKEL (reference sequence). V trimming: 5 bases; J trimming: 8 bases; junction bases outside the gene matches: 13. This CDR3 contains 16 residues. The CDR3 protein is CASSATSGAGQGTQYF. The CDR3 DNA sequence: TGTGCCAGCAGCGCTACTAGCGGGGCCGGCCAGGGTACGCAGTATTTT.

CDR3 protein: CASSQDRVQETQYF. The CDR3 bases are TGTGCCAGCAGCCAAGACAGGGTCCAAGAGACCCAGTACTTC. V is TRBV4-2 and J is TRBJ2-5; weak D call: TRBD1 (5 bases). The V end lost 0 bases, the J end lost 1 base, and 6 bases lay between the germline ends. Per the germline V gene, CDR1 is LGHNA and CDR2 is YNFKEQ. CDR3 size: 14 residues.

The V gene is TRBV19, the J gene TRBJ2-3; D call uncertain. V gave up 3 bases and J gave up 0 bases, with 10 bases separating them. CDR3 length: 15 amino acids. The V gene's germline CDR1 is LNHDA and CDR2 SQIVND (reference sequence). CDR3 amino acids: CASSIDGLSTDTQYF. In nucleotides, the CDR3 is TGTGCCAGTAGTATTGACGGGTTAAGCACAGATACGCAGTATTTT.

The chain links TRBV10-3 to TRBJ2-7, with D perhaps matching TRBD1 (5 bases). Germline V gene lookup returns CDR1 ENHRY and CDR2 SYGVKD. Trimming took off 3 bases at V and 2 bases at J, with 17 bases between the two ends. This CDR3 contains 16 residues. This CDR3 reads CAISDQGVAGTYEQYV. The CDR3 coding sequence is TGTGCCATCAGTGATCAAGGGGTGGCAGGGACCTACGAGCAGTACGTC.

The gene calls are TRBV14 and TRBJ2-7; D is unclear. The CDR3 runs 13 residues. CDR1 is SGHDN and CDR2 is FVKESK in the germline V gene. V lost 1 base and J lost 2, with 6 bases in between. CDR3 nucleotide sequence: TGTGCCAGCAGCCAAGTCGGGCCCTACGAGCAGTACGTC. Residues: CASSQVGPYEQYV.

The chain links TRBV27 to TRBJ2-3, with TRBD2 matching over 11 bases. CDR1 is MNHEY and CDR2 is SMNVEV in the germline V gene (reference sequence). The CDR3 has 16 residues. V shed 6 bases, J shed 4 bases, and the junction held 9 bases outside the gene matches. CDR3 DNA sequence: TGTGCCAGCAGAGAACCGGGACTAGCGGTTTCAGATACGCAGTATTTT. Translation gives CASREPGLAVSDTQYF.

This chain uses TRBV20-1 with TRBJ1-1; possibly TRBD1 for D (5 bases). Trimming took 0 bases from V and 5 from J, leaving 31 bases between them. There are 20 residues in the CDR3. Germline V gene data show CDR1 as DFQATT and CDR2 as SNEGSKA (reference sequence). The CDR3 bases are TGCAGTGCTAGAGATTGGGGCAGCGTACAAGGTTCGTGGGACGGTACTGAAGCTTTCTTT. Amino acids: CSARDWGSVQGSWDGTEAFF.

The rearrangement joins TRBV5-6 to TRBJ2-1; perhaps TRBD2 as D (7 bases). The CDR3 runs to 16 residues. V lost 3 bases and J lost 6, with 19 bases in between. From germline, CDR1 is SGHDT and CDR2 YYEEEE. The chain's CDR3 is CASSSGGRGPSNEQFF. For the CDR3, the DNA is TGTGCCAGCAGCTCGGGAGGCAGGGGCCCGAGCAATGAGCAGTTCTTC.

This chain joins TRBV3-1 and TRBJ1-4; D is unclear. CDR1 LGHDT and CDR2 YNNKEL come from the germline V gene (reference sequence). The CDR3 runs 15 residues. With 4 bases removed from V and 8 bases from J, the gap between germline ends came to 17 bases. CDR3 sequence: CASSRRTVGGEKLFF. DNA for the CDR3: TGTGCCAGCAGCCGCCGGACGGTCGGCGGCGAAAAACTGTTTTTT. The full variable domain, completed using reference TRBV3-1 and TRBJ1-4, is DTAVSQTPKYLVTQMGNDKSIKCEQNLGHDTMYWYKQDSKKFLKIMFSYNNKELIINETVPNRFSPKSPDKAHLNLHINSLELGDSAVYFCASSRRTVGGEKLFFGSGTQLSVL.

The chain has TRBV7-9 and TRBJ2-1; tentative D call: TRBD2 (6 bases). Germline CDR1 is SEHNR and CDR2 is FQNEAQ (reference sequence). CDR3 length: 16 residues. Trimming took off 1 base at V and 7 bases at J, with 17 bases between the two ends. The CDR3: CASSLVGSSRGNEQFF. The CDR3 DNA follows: TGTGCCAGCAGCTTAGTGGGGTCCTCCCGGGGGAATGAGCAGTTCTTC.

In DNA form, the CDR3 reads TGCAGTGCTGCGGGAGGCTATGGCTACACCTTC. This sequence encodes CSAAGGYGYTF. V usage is TRBV20-1 and J usage is TRBJ1-2; no clear D. With 5 bases removed from V and 4 bases from J, the gap between germline ends came to 8 bases. The CDR3 loop spans 11 amino acids. The V gene's germline CDR1 is DFQATT and CDR2 SNEGSKA (reference sequence).

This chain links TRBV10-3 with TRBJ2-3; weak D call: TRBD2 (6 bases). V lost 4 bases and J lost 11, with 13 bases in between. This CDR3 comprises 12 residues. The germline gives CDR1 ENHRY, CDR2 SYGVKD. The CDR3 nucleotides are TGTGCCATCAGTGGGAACGACGGGAGGCAGTATTTT. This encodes CAISGNDGRQYF.

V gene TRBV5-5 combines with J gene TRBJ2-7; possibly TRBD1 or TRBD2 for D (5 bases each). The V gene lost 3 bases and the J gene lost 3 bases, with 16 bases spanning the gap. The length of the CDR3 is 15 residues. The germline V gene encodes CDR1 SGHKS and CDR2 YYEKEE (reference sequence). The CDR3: CASSWGTGTHYEQYV. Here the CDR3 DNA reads TGTGCCAGCAGCTGGGGAACCGGGACCCACTACGAGCAGTACGTC.

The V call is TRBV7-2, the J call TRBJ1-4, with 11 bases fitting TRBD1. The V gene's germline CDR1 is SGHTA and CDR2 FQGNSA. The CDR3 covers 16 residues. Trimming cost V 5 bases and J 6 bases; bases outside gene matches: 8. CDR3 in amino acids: CASSLPRTGGDEKLFF. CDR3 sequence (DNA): TGTGCCAGCAGCCTCCCCAGGACAGGGGGCGATGAAAAACTGTTTTTT.

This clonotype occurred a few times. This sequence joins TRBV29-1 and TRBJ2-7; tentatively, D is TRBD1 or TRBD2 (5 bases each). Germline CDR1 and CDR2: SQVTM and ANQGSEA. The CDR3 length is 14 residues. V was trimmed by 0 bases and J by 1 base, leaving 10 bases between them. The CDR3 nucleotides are TGCAGCGTTGAAGATCGGGACGGATCCTACGAGCAGTACGTC. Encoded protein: CSVEDRDGSYEQYV.

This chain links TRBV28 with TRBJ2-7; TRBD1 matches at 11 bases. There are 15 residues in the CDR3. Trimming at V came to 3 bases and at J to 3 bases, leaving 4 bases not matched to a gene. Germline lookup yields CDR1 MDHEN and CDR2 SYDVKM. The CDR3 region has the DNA TGTGCCAGCAGTTTCTCCGGGACAGGGGGCTACGAGCAGTACTTC. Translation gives CASSFSGTGGYEQYF.

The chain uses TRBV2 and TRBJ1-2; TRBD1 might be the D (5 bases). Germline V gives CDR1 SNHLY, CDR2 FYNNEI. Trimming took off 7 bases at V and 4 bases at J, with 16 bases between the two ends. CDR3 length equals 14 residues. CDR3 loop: CASKPGTVFYGYTF. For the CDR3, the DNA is TGTGCCAGCAAACCAGGGACGGTCTTCTATGGCTACACCTTC.

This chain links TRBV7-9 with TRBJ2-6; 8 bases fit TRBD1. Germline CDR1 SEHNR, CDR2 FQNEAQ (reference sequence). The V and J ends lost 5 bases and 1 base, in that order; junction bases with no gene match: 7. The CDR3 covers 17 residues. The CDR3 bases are TGTGCCAGCAGCATAGACAGGGGATGGTCTGGGGCCAACGTCCTGACTTTC. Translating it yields CASSIDRGWSGANVLTF. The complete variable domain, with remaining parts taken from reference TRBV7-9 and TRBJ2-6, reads DTGVSQNPRHKITKRGQNVTFRCDPISEHNRLYWYRQTLGQGPEFLTYFQNEAQLEKSRLLSDRFSAERPKGSFSTLEIQRTEQGDSAMYLCASSIDRGWSGANVLTFGAGSRLTVL.

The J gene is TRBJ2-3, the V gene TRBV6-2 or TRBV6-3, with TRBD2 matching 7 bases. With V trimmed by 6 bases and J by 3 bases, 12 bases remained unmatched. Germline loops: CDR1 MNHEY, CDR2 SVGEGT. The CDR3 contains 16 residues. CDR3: CASRASRDYATDTQYF. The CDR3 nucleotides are TGTGCCAGCAGAGCTAGTCGGGACTATGCAACAGATACGCAGTATTTT.

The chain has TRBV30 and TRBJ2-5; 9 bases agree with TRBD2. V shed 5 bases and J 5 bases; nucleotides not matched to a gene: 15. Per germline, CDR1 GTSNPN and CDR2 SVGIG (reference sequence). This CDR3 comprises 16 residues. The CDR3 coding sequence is TGTGCCTGGGTACCCGGGCTAGCGGGGAGGGAGGAGACCCAGTACTTC. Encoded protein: CAWVPGLAGREETQYF.

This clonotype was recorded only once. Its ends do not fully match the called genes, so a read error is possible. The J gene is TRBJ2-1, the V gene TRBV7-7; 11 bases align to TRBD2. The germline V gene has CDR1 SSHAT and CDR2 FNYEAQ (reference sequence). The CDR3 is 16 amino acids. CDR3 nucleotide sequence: TGTGCTAGCAGCAATGGACTAGCGGGTACCTACAATGAGCAGTTCTTC. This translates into CASSNGLAGTYNEQFF. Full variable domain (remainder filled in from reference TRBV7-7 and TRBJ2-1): GAGVSQSPRYKVTKRGQDVTLRCDPISSHATLYWYQQALGQGPEFLTYFNYEAQPDKSGLPSDRFSAERPEGSISTLTIQRTEQRDSAMYRCASSNGLAGTYNEQFFGPGTRLTVL.

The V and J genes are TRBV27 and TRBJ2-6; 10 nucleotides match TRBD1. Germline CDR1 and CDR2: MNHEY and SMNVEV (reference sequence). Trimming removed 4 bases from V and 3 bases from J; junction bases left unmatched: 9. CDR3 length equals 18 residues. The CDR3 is CASSSSGTGVDGANVLTF. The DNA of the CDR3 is TGTGCCAGCAGTTCGTCTGGGACAGGGGTGGATGGGGCCAACGTCCTGACTTTC.

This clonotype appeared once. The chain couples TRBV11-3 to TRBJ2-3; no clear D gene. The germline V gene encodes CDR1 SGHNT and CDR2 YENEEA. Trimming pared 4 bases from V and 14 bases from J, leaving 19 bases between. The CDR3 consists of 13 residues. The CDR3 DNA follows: TGTGCCAGCAGCTCTTTCGGCCTGGCCCCAAGGTATTTT. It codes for CASSSFGLAPRYF.

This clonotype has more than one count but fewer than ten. The CDR3 is CASNLAGGQETQYF. The CDR3, as DNA: TGTGCCAGCAACCTAGCTGGGGGCCAAGAGACCCAGTACTTC. The V gene is TRBV6-1, the J gene TRBJ2-5; D assignment may be TRBD1 or TRBD2 (5 bases each). Germline CDR1 is MNHNS and CDR2 is SASEGT. The V end lost 7 bases, the J end lost 1 base, and 13 bases lay between the germline ends. The CDR3 totals 14 residues.

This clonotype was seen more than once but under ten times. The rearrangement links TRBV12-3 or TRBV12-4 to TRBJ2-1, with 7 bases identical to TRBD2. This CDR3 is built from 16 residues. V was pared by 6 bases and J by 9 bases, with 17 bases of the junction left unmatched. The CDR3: CASSHSGGGPQIEQFF. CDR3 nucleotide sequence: TGTGCCAGCAGCCACTCCGGGGGAGGGCCACAAATTGAGCAGTTCTTC.

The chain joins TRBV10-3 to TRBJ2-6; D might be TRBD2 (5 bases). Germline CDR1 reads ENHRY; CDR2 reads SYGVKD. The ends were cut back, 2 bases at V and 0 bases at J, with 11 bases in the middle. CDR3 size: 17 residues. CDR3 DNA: TGTGCCATCAGTGAGATCGGGGTTAGCTCTGGGGCCAACGTCCTGACTTTC. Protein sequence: CAISEIGVSSGANVLTF.

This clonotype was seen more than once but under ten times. The CDR3 bases are TGTGCCAGCAGCAACGGACTAGATGCGTTAGGCACAGATACGCAGTATTTT. It codes for CASSNGLDALGTDTQYF. This rearrangement joins TRBV7-9 to TRBJ2-3, with TRBD2 matching 7 bases. V lost 5 bases, J lost 1 base, and 12 bases stayed unmatched. Germline-derived CDR1 and CDR2 are SEHNR and FQNEAQ (reference sequence). CDR3 length: 17 residues.

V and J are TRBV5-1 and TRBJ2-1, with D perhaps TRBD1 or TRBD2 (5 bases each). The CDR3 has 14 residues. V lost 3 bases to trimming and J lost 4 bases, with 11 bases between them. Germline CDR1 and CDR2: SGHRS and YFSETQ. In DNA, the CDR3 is TGCGCCAGCAGCTCGGGGACCGGGTACAATGAGCAGTTCTTC. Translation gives CASSSGTGYNEQFF.

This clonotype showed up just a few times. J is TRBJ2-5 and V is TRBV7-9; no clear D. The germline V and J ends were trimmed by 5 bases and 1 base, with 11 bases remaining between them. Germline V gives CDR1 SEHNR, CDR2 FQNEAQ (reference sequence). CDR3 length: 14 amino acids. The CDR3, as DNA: TGTGCCAGCAGCCTTAAAGGCCCCCAAGAGACCCAGTACTTC. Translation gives CASSLKGPQETQYF.

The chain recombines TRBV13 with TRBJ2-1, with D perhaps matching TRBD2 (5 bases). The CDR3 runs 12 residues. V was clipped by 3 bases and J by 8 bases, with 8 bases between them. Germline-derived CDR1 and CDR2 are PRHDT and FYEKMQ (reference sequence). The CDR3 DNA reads TGTGCCAGCAGCTTCAAGAGGGATGAGCAGTTCTTC. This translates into CASSFKRDEQFF.